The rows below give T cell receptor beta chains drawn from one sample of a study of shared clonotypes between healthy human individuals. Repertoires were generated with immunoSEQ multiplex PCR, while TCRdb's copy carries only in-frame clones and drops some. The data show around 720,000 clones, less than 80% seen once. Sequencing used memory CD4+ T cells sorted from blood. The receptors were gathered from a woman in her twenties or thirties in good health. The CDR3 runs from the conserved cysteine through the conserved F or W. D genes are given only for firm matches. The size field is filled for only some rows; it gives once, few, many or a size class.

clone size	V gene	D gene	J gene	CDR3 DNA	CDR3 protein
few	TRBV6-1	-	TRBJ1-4	TGTGCCACCCGAGACCCCAATGAAAAACTGTTTTTT	CATRDPNEKLFF
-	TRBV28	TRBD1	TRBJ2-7	TGTGCCAGCAGTCCTCTTGGACAGGGTTCCACGTACGAGCAGTACTTC	CASSPLGQGSTYEQYF
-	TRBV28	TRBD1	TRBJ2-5	TGTGCCAGCAGCCCTGGGACAGGGGCGGTCGAAGAGACCCAGTACTTC	CASSPGTGAVEETQYF
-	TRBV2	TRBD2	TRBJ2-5	TGTGCCAGCACCCCGGTAGCGGGGATCCAAGAGACCCAGTACTTC	CASTPVAGIQETQYF
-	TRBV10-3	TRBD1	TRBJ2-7	TGTGCCATCAGTGGCGGACAGGGGAGATACGAGCAGTACTTC	CAISGGQGRYEQYF
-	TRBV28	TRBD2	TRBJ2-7	TGTGCCAGCAGTTCCGTCGCGGCTAGCGGAGGATACGAGCAGTACTTC	CASSSVAASGGYEQYF
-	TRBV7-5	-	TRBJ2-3	TGTGCCAGCAGCTTAGCTCTCACAGATACGCAGTATTTT	CASSLALTDTQYF
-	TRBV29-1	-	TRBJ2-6	TGCAGCGCAGAACAGAGCTCTGGGGCCAACGTCCTGACTTTC	CSAEQSSGANVLTF
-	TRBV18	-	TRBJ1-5	TGTGCCAGCTCACCAAGTACAAATCAGCCCCAGCATTTT	CASSPSTNQPQHF
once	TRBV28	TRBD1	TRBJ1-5	TGTGCCAGCAGTACCGGGACAGGGGGTGATAATCAGCCCCAGCATTTT	CASSTGTGGDNQPQHF
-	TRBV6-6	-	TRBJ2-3	TGTGCCAGCAGTTGGTCCCGCACAGATACGCAGTATTTT	CASSWSRTDTQYF
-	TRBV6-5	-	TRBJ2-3	TGTGCCAGCAGAAAGGGACCGATCACAGATACGCAGTATTTT	CASRKGPITDTQYF
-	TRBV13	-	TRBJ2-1	TGTGCCAGCAGCTTATCTTCGGGTAGGCGCTACAATGAGCAGTTCTTC	CASSLSSGRRYNEQFF
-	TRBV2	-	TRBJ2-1	TGTGCCAGCAGTATTCGCGTTGAGCAGTTCTTC	CASSIRVEQFF
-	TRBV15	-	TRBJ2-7	TGTGCCACCAGTAGAGAACAGTCCTACGAGCAGTACTTC	CATSREQSYEQYF
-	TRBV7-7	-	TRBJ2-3	TGTGCCAGCAGCCTCCTTTTGTTAGGGGATGTGCAGTATTTT	CASSLLLLGDVQYF
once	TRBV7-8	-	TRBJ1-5	TGTGCCAGCAGCTTAGGCAGGGTGGGCAATCAGCCCCAGCATTTT	CASSLGRVGNQPQHF
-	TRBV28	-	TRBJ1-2	TGTGCCAGCAGGCAGGGAGGAGATGGCTACACCTTC	CASRQGGDGYTF
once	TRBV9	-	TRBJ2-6	TGTGCCAGCAGCGGGGGTGCTTGGGGTGGGGCCAACGTCCTGACTTTC	CASSGGAWGGANVLTF
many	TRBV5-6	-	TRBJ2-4	TGTGCCAGCAGCTTGACCTGGGACAACACAATAGCCAAAAACATTCAGTACTTC	CASSLTWDNTIAKNIQYF
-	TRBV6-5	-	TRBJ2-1	TGTGCCAGCAAACTCACCAGAGGCTCCTACAATGAGCAGTTCTTC	CASKLTRGSYNEQFF
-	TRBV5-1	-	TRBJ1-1	TGCGCCAGCAGCTTGGGACACGAGAACACTGAAGCTTTCTTT	CASSLGHENTEAFF
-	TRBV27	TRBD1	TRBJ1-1	TGTGCCAGCAGTTTCCTGGGACAGGGGTACTTAGCTTTCTTT	CASSFLGQGYLAFF